This is a list of T cell receptor beta chains from one sample in a study of T cell responses to AZD1222 COVID-19 vaccine. Sequencing used immunoSEQ multiplex PCR; TCRdb keeps in-frame clones, though not all of them. The table has 95,000 to 150,000 clones, roughly 89% seen once. Sequenced material: peripheral blood, taken on day 0 of AZD1222 vaccination. Source of these receptors: an adult in good health. Each CDR3 is given with its conserved first and last residue. D genes are given only for firm matches. A row's size may be missing; if present it is once, few, many or a size class.

j_call	v_call	cdr3_length	clone_size	d_call	cdr3_nt	cdr3_aa
TRBJ1-1	TRBV12-3/TRBV12-4	13	-	-	TGTGCCAGCAGGATATGGGCCAACACTGAAGCTTTCTTT	CASRIWANTEAFF
TRBJ2-2	TRBV4-2	16	-	-	TGTGCCAGCAGACCCCAGGCAGGGGGGAACTCCGGGGAGCTGTTTTTT	CASRPQAGGNSGELFF
TRBJ2-7	TRBV6-5	16	-	TRBD2	TGTGCCAGCAGTTACTCGACGAGCGGGAAGCGGTACGAGCAGTACTTC	CASSYSTSGKRYEQYF
TRBJ1-5	TRBV5-5	14	-	-	TGTGCCAGCAGCTTGTGGGGGAGCAATCAGCCCCAGCATTTT	CASSLWGSNQPQHF
TRBJ1-1	TRBV19	14	-	-	TGTGCCAGTGGGATACAGGGCCTTATTGGTGAAGCTTTCTTT	CASGIQGLIGEAFF
TRBJ2-2	TRBV9	17	few	TRBD2	TGTGCCAGCAGCGTGATCAGCGGGGGCCTGGGAACCGGGGAGCTGTTTTTT	CASSVISGGLGTGELFF
TRBJ1-2	TRBV10-3	14	-	-	TGTGCCACCCGGGGGGGAGGGACGGACTATGGCTACACCTTC	CATRGGGTDYGYTF
TRBJ2-7	TRBV18	14	-	-	TGTGCCAGCTCACCACCGTCCAGGACCTACGAGCAGTACTTC	CASSPPSRTYEQYF
TRBJ2-7	TRBV5-8	16	-	-	TGTGCCAGCGGATGGCGACCGAGGACAGCCTCCTACGAGCAGTACTTC	CASGWRPRTASYEQYF
TRBJ2-3	TRBV24-1	16	-	TRBD2	TGTGCCACCAGTGACCCTGGACTAGCGGGGGGCGATACGCAGTATTTT	CATSDPGLAGGDTQYF
TRBJ1-2	TRBV3-1/TRBV3-2	12	-	-	TGTGCCAGCAGCTTTTTCCAGGGAATCCCTCACTTC	CASSFFQGIPHF
TRBJ1-4	TRBV5-1	15	-	-	TGCGCCAGCAGCTTGGGGCCCGTGGGGAATGAAAAACTGTTTTTT	CASSLGPVGNEKLFF
TRBJ1-6	TRBV6-5	13	-	-	TGTGCCAGTACGGGATTTCTAGGATCACCCCTCCACTTT	CASTGFLGSPLHF
TRBJ1-5	TRBV28	15	once	TRBD1	TGTGCCAGCAGGACAGGGGTGATGGGCAATCAGCCCCAGCATTTT	CASRTGVMGNQPQHF
TRBJ1-1	TRBV6-1	14	-	-	TGTGCCAGCAGTGAAAATGGGGGGCCAGGTAAAGCTTTCTTT	CASSENGGPGKAFF
TRBJ1-1	TRBV6-5	15	-	-	TGTGCCAGCAGTTGGGATTCGGACAGGAACACTGAAGCTTTCTTT	CASSWDSDRNTEAFF
TRBJ2-1	TRBV19	15	-	TRBD1	TGTGCCAGTAGCCGAACCGGGACAGGGGAGATTAAGCAGTTCTTC	CASSRTGTGEIKQFF
TRBJ1-1	TRBV24-1	13	few	-	TGTGCCACCAGTGATACCGGGACAAGGGGAGCTTTCTTT	CATSDTGTRGAFF
TRBJ1-6	TRBV19	15	-	-	TGTGCCAGTAGTGATGATCAGGGGATTAATTCACCCCTCCACTTT	CASSDDQGINSPLHF
TRBJ1-5	TRBV6-5	15	-	-	TGTGCCAGCAGAGGAAGGGGGTTAGGCAATCAGCCCCAGCATTTT	CASRGRGLGNQPQHF
TRBJ1-1	TRBV28	12	-	-	TGTGCCAGCCTTTACGTAGGCTCTGAAGCTTTCTTT	CASLYVGSEAFF
TRBJ1-5	TRBV27	14	once	-	TGTGCCACCAAAAGCGGCGCCGTCAATCAGCCCCAGCATTTT	CATKSGAVNQPQHF
TRBJ1-2	TRBV29-1	15	-	-	TGCAGCGTTGAACTCCGGGGCTCCAACGGGTATGGCTACACCTTC	CSVELRGSNGYGYTF
TRBJ2-7	TRBV28	16	once	TRBD1	TGTGCCAGCAGTTTTCCCAGAGGGGGCTTATCCTACGAGCAGTACTTC	CASSFPRGGLSYEQYF
TRBJ2-1	TRBV14	16	-	TRBD2	TGTGCCAGCAGCCGCAGACTAGCGGGGAGGAACAATGAGCAGTTCTTC	CASSRRLAGRNNEQFF
TRBJ2-7	TRBV15	15	-	TRBD2	TGTGCCACCAGCAGGGGACTAGCGGCATCCTACGAGCAGTACTTC	CATSRGLAASYEQYF
TRBJ2-5	TRBV5-1	12	-	-	TGCGCCAGCAGCTTCCACAGGGAGACCCAGTACTTC	CASSFHRETQYF
TRBJ1-2	TRBV19	13	-	-	TGTGCCAGTAGCCGAGGACAGAACTATGGCTACACCTTC	CASSRGQNYGYTF
TRBJ1-2	TRBV7-3	14	-	-	TGTGCCAGCAGCCTAAACGGGGCGTTCGGTGGCTACACCTTC	CASSLNGAFGGYTF
TRBJ1-3	TRBV9	18	few	-	TGTGCCAGCAGCGTAAGGTTCAGCGCGTTGAGCTCTGGAAACACCATATATTTT	CASSVRFSALSSGNTIYF
TRBJ2-3	TRBV18	16	-	TRBD2	TGTGCCAGCTCCTGGGGAGGCGGGAGAAGCACAGATACGCAGTATTTT	CASSWGGGRSTDTQYF
TRBJ2-1	TRBV15	13	-	-	TGTGCCACCAGCAGAGATCGGCGGAATGAGCAGTTCTTC	CATSRDRRNEQFF
TRBJ2-5	TRBV4-2	14	-	-	TGTGCCAGCAGCCAAGGGGAGGAGGTGGAGACCCAGTACTTC	CASSQGEEVETQYF
TRBJ1-5	TRBV6-5	15	-	-	TGTGCCAGCAGCCGTGGGGGGGGGAGCAATCAGCCCCAGCATTTT	CASSRGGGSNQPQHF
TRBJ1-2	TRBV20-1	11	-	-	TGCAGTGCTATTGATAACTATGGCTACACCTTC	CSAIDNYGYTF
TRBJ2-1	TRBV19	15	-	TRBD1	TGTGCCAGTAAAAATGACAGGGGGAATTACAATGAGCAGTTCTTC	CASKNDRGNYNEQFF
TRBJ2-7	TRBV4-1	19	-	TRBD2	TGCGCCAGCAGCCAGAAACCACACCTACTAGCGGGGCCTACCTACGAGCAGTACTTC	CASSQKPHLLAGPTYEQYF
TRBJ1-1	TRBV21-1	15	-	-	TGTGCCAGCAGCAAAGGGGAGAGTCAGAACACTGAAGCTTTCTTT	CASSKGESQNTEAFF
TRBJ1-2	TRBV3-1/TRBV3-2	19	-	-	TGTGCCAGCAGCCAAGAAACATTGGGTGGGCAGGGTGTTGACTATGGCTACACCTTC	CASSQETLGGQGVDYGYTF
TRBJ1-5	TRBV27	15	-	-	TGTGCCAGCAGTTTTTCCGGGGTGAGCAATCAGCCCCAGCATTTT	CASSFSGVSNQPQHF